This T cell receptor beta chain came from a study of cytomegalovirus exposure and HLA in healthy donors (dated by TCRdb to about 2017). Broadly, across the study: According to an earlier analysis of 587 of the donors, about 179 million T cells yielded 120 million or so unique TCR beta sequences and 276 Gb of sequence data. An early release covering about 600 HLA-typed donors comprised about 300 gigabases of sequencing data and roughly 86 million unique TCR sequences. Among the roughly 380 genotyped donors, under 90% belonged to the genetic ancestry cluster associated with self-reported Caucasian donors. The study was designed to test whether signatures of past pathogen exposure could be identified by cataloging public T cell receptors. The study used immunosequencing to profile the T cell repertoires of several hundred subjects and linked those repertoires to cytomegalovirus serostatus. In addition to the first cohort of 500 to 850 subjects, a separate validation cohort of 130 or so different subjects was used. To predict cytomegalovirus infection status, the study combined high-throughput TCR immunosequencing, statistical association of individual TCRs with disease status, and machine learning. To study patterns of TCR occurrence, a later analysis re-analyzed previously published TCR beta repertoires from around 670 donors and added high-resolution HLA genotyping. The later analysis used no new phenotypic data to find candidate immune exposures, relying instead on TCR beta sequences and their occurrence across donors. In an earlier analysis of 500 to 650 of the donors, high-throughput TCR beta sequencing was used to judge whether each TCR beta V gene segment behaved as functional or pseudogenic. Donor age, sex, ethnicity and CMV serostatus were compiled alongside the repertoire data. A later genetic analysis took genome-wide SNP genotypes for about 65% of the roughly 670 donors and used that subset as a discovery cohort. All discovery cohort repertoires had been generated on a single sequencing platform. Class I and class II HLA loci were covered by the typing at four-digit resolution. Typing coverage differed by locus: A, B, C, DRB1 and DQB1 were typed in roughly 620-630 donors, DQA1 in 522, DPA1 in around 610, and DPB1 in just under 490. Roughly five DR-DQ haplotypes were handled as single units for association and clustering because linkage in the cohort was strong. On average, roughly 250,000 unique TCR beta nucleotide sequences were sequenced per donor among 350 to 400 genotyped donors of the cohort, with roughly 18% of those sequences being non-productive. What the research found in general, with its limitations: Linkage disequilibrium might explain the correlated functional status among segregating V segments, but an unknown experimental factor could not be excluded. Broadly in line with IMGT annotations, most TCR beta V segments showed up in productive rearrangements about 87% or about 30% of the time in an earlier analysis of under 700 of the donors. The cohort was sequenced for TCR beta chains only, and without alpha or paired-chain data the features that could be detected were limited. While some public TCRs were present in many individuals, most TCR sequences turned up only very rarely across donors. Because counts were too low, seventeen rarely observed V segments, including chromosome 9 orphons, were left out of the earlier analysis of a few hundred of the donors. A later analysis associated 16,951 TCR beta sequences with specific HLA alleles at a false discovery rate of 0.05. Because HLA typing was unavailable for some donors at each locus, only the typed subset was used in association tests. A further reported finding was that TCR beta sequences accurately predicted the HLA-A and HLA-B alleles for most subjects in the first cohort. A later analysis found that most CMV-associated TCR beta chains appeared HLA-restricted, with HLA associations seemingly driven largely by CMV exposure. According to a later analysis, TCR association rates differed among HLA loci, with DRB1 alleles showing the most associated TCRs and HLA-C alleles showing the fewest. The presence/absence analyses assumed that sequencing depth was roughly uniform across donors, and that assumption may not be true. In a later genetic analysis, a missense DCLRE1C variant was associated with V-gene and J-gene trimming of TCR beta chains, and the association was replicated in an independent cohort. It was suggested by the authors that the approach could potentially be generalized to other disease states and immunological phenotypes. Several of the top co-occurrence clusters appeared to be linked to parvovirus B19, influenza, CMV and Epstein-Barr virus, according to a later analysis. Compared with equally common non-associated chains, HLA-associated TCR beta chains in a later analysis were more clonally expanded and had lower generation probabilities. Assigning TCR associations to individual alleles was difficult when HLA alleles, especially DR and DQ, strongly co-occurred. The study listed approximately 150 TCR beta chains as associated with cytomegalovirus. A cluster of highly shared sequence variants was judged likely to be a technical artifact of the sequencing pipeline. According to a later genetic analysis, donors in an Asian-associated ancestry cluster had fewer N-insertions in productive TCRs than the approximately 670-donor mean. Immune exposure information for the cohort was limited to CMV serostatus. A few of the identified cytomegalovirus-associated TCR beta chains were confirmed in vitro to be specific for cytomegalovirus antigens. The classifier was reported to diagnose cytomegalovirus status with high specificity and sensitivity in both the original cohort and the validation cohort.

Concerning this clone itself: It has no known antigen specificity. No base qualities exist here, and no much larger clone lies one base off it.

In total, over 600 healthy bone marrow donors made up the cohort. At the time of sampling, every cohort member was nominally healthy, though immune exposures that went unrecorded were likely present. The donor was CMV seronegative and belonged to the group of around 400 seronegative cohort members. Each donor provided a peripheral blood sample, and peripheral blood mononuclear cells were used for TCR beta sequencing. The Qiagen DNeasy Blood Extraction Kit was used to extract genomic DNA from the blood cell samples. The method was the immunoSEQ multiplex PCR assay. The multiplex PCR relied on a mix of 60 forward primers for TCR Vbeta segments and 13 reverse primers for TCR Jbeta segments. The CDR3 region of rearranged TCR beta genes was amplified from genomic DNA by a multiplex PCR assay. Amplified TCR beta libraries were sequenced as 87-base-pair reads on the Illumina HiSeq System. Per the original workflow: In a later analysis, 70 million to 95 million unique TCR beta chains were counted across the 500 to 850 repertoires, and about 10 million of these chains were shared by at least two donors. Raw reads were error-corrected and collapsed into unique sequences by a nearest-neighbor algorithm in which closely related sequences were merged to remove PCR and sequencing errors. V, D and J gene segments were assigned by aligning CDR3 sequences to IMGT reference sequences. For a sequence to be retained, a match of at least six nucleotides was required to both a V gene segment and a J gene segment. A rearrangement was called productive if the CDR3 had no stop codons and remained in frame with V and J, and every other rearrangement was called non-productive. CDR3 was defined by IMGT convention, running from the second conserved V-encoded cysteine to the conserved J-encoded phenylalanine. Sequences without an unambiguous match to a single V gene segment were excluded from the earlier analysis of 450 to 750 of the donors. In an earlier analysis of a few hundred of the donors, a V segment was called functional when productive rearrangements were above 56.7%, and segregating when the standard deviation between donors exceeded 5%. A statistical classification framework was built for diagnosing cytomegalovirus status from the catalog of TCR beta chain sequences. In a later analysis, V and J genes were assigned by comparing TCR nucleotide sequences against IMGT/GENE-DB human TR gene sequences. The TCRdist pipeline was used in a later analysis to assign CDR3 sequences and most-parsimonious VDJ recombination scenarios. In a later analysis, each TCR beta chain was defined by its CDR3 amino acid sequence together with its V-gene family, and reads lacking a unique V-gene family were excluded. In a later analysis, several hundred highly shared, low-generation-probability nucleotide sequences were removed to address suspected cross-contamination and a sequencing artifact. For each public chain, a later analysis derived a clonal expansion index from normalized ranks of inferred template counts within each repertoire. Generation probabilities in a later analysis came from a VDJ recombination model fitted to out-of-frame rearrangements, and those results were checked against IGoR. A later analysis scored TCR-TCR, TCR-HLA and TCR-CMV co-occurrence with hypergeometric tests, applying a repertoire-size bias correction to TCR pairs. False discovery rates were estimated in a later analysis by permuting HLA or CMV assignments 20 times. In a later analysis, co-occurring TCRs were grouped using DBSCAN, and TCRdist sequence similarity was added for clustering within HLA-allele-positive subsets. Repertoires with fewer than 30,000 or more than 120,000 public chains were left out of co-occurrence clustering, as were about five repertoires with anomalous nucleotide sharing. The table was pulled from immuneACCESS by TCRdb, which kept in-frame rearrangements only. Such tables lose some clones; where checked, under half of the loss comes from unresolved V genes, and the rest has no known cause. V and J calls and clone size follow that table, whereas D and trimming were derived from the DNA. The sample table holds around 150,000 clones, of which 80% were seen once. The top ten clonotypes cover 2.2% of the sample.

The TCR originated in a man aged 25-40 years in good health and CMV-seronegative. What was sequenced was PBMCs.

CDR3 reads: CASSPRQGGGTYEQYF. The DNA sequence is TGTGCCAGCAGCCCAAGACAGGGTGGGGGGACCTACGAGCAGTACTTC. This receptor chain uses TRBV7-8 and TRBJ2-7; TRBD1 is possibly the D segment (7 matching bases). The CDR1 and CDR2 encoded by the germline V gene are SGHVS and FQNEAQ. Taken from cysteine to phenylalanine, the CDR3 has 16 residues. The only DNA kept is the CDR3, 48 bases in frame from the first base. V loses 5 bases of germline sequence and J loses 2 bases, and the interval between the two ends is 19 bases.